This T cell receptor beta chain appears in the sequencing data of a study of blood T cell repertoires in COVID-19. Clones were read by immunoSEQ multiplex PCR, and TCRdb kept only the in-frame ones, dropping some. In the table there are about 62,000 clones, about nine tenths of which are singletons. Germline CDR1 and CDR2: GTSNPN and SVGIG (reference sequence). V gave up 0 bases and J gave up 10 bases, with 16 bases separating them. The CDR3 sequence is 15 residues long. V gene TRBV30 combines with J gene TRBJ1-6; maybe TRBD1 (6 bases). Source material: peripheral blood. This TCR came from an elderly woman with acute or convalescent COVID-19. CDR3 nucleotides: TGTGCCTGGAGTGTGGGGGCATCCTCGGGGTCACCCCTCCACTTT. Its translation: CAWSVGASSGSPLHF.